Below, one T cell receptor beta chain is given with its context. Its antigen is as yet unknown. An end of the junction differs from the germline gene, which may be a read error. The sample belongs to a study of early T cells in non-severe SARS-CoV-2 infection. The wider study: Chains from this unsorted whole-blood bulk RNA could not be paired. Study findings and constraints: Lookups in VDJdb leaned toward anti-spike CD8 responses and missed private and CD4 specificities.

Individual cDNA molecules were tagged with unique molecular identifiers, the study reported. Via MiXCR, TCRdb re-called the 5' RACE reads, giving one row per CDR3 protein. The sample has some 30,000 distinct CDR3 sequences, approximately 6% seen once. In germline, CDR1 is SSHAT, CDR2 FNYEAQ (reference sequence). The CDR3 runs 16 residues. The receptor was derived from an adult who was a healthcare worker with PCR-confirmed SARS-CoV-2 infection or an uninfected control (not recorded which). The J gene is TRBJ2-3, the V gene TRBV7-7, with 8 bases fitting TRBD2. Sequenced material: whole blood. CDR3 loop: CASSIGRVGVTDTQYF. DNA of the CDR3: TGTGCTAGCAGCATCGGGAGGGTTGGGGTCACAGATACGCAGTATTTT. Combining the CDR3 with reference TRBV7-7 and TRBJ2-3 gives the whole variable domain GAGVSQSPRYKVTKRGQDVTLRCDPISSHATLYWYQQALGQGPEFLTYFNYEAQPDKSGLPSDRFSAERPEGSISTLTIQRTEQRDSAMYRCASSIGRVGVTDTQYFGPGTRLTVL.